This T cell receptor beta chain originates from a study of cytomegalovirus exposure and HLA in healthy donors. Study-level background: Earlier work reported approximately 110 million unique TCR beta sequences from about 190 million T cells. The study placed approximately 78% of its 398 genotyped donors in the Caucasian-associated ancestry cluster.

As regards this clone: Its antigen is undetermined.

Broader study findings: V- and J-gene trimming in TCR beta was tied to a missense DCLRE1C variant by an analysis performed later. Across donors, sequencing depth was assumed by presence/absence analyses to be roughly uniform.

The PCR was carried out with 60 Vbeta primers and 13 Jbeta primers. TCRdb's table, derived via immunoSEQ multiplex PCR, lists solely in-frame clones and lacks some. The sample has about 190,000 clones, approximately 86% seen once. Sequenced material: PBMCs. The clonotype was recovered from a woman in her 30s in good health and CMV-seronegative.

CDR3 nucleotide sequence: TGTGCCAGCAGCTTAGACCTTTACAATGAGCAGTTCTTC. Amino acid sequence: CASSLDLYNEQFF. This chain uses TRBV11-2 with TRBJ2-1; D gene uncertain. Trimming left V 0 bases short and J 4 bases short, with 4 bases between. Germline loops: CDR1 SGHAT, CDR2 FQNNGV. This CDR3 region has 13 residues.